The clone carrying this T cell receptor (beta chain) has more than one count but fewer than ten. Its antigen is currently unknown. This sample was included in a study of T cell repertoires in cytomegalovirus infection. The wider study: Recently described HLA-C-restricted plus well-studied HLA-B-restricted CMV epitopes were used.

TCRdb fed the reads into MiXCR, producing one record per CDR3 protein. The table shows 50,000 to 65,000 distinct CDR3 sequences, with around 18% occurring only once. Germline V CDR1 and CDR2: LNHDA, SQIVND (reference sequence). The CDR3 extends over 14 amino acids. The V and J ends lost 5 bases and 6 bases, in that order; junction bases with no gene match: 8. Study-level points and caveats: Within the response measured ex vivo, HLA-C-restricted CMV-specific TCR beta clonotypes were dominant.

The sequenced sample was CD8+ T cells from cultured PBMCs, obtained from culture after CMV antigen stimulation. The rearrangement links TRBV19 to TRBJ2-7; 9 nucleotides match TRBD2. This sequence originates from a human donor in good health (CMV status not recorded). Some clones in this sample may be carry-over from other donors' samples. CDR3 residues: CASSATSGGSEQYF. CDR3 bases: TGTGCCAGTAGTGCGACTAGCGGAGGGTCCGAGCAGTACTTC.